Listed here are 28 T cell receptor beta chains from one sample, sequenced in a study of blood T cell repertoires in COVID-19. Clones were read by immunoSEQ multiplex PCR, and TCRdb kept only the in-frame ones, dropping some. The repertoire holds about 270,000 clones, with about four fifths as singletons. Sequences were obtained from peripheral blood. These receptors came from a woman between 45 and 65 years old who had recovered from COVID-19.

The rearrangement joins TRBV27 to TRBJ2-3, with 8 bases identical to TRBD1. This CDR3 has 16 amino acids. Losses at the gene ends were 3 bases for V and 1 base for J; bases not matched to a gene: 6. Germline CDR1 reads MNHEY; CDR2 reads SMNVEV (reference sequence). The CDR3 loop reads CASSFGTGGRTDTQYF. DNA of the CDR3: TGTGCCAGCAGTTTTGGAACAGGGGGGCGCACAGATACGCAGTATTTT.

In its sample, this clone was seen a few times. The chain uses TRBV28 and TRBJ2-1; perhaps TRBD2 as D (7 bases). The germline V gene encodes CDR1 MDHEN and CDR2 SYDVKM. V dropped 4 bases and J dropped 8 bases, with 15 bases sitting between them. The CDR3 sequence is 14 residues long. The CDR3, as DNA: TGTGCCAGCAGTTGGGCGGAGGGGGGGTATGAGCAGTTCTTC. Encoded protein: CASSWAEGGYEQFF.

The chain carries TRBV28 and TRBJ2-3; TRBD2 aligns across 10 bases. With V trimmed by 3 bases and J by 3 bases, 12 bases remained unmatched. This CDR3 is built from 18 residues. Germline loops: CDR1 MDHEN, CDR2 SYDVKM. The CDR3 sequence: CASSLGAPGTSETDTQYF. CDR3 bases: TGTGCCAGCAGTTTGGGGGCACCCGGGACTAGCGAAACAGATACGCAGTATTTT.

The chain is built from TRBV2 and TRBJ2-5; TRBD1 agrees at 9 bases. Germline V gene sequence: CDR1 SNHLY, CDR2 FYNNEI. V lost 4 bases, J lost 4 bases, and 7 bases stayed unmatched. CDR3 size: 15 residues. CDR3 residues: CASSGTGGSPETQYF. CDR3 coding DNA: TGTGCCAGCAGTGGAACAGGGGGCTCCCCAGAGACCCAGTACTTC.

The chain employs TRBV2 and TRBJ2-7; 11 bases are shared with TRBD2. The CDR3 is 16 residues long. V lost 2 bases, J lost 3 bases, and 6 bases stayed unmatched. Germline CDR1 is SNHLY and CDR2 is FYNNEI. The CDR3 reads CASSETAGTSGYEQYF. CDR3 in DNA: TGTGCCAGCAGTGAAACCGCCGGGACTAGCGGCTACGAGCAGTACTTC.

The chain couples TRBV19 to TRBJ2-1; 12 bases are a match to TRBD2. J was trimmed by 5 bases and V by 6 bases; bases with no gene match: 5. The CDR3 runs to 15 residues. CDR1 is LNHDA, CDR2 SQIVND, per germline (reference sequence). The CDR3 sequence: CASRPTSGSDNEQFF. For the CDR3, the DNA is TGTGCCAGTAGGCCGACTAGCGGGAGCGACAATGAGCAGTTCTTC.

At least ten counts were recorded for this clone. The rearrangement links TRBV6-5 to TRBJ1-6; possibly TRBD1 for D (6 bases). V was cut by 6 bases and J by 7 bases, with 13 bases left in between. The length of the CDR3 is 14 residues. Germline V lookup: CDR1 MNHEY, CDR2 SVGAGI. CDR3 protein: CASRVGGLNSPLHF. DNA for the CDR3: TGTGCCAGCAGGGTAGGGGGTCTGAATTCACCCCTCCACTTT.

The chain combines TRBV27 with TRBJ2-7; TRBD1 matches 7 bases. This CDR3 spans 14 amino acids. The germline CDR1 and CDR2 sequences are MNHEY and SMNVEV (reference sequence). Trimming at V came to 4 bases and at J to 0 bases, leaving 3 bases not matched to a gene. CDR3 bases: TGTGCCAGCAGTTCGGGACAGAACTCCTACGAGCAGTACTTC. Amino acid sequence: CASSSGQNSYEQYF.

This chain uses TRBV6-5 with TRBJ1-1, with D perhaps TRBD1 (6 bases). The CDR3 has 13 residues. Germline V lookup: CDR1 MNHEY, CDR2 SVGAGI. V gave up 5 bases and J gave up 4 bases, with 11 bases separating them. The CDR3 here is CASSRQEFTEAFF. CDR3 nucleotide sequence: TGTGCCAGCAGTAGACAGGAATTCACTGAAGCTTTCTTT.

The table lists this clone with a few counts. V usage is TRBV11-1 and J usage is TRBJ2-1, with TRBD2 matching over 7 bases. The CDR3 has 15 residues. The J segment lost 0 bases and the V segment lost 1 base, leaving 0 bases of the junction unmatched. The germline CDR1 and CDR2 sequences are SGHAT and FQDESV (reference sequence). The DNA for the CDR3 is TGTGCCAGCAGCTTAGGCGGGAGCTCCTACAATGAGCAGTTCTTC. Its translation is CASSLGGSSYNEQFF.

This rearrangement joins TRBV5-1 to TRBJ2-7; perhaps TRBD1 as D (5 bases). V was cut by 0 bases and J by 3 bases, with 19 bases left in between. Germline V gene lookup returns CDR1 SGHRS and CDR2 YFSETQ. The CDR3 is 17 residues long. The CDR3, as DNA: TGCGCCAGCAGCTTGGAGGGGCGCTACGAAGCCCTCTACGAGCAGTACTTC. Protein product: CASSLEGRYEALYEQYF.

This clone has just a few counts. This chain links TRBV13 with TRBJ1-1; 7 bases match TRBD1. The CDR3 has 15 residues. CDR1 is PRHDT, CDR2 FYEKMQ, per germline (reference sequence). V trimming: 5 bases; J trimming: 10 bases; junction bases outside the gene matches: 16. CDR3 protein: CASSLGAGQVLAAFF. The CDR3 DNA reads TGTGCCAGCAGCCTTGGGGCCGGACAGGTCCTCGCAGCTTTCTTT.

V and J are TRBV27 and TRBJ2-5; weak D call: TRBD2 (5 bases). CDR1 is MNHEY, CDR2 SMNVEV, per germline (reference sequence). Between the trimmed V and J ends, which lost 8 bases and 1 base, there was a span of 14 bases. The CDR3 is 14 amino acids. The CDR3 is CASADRGSQETQYF. CDR3 in DNA: TGTGCCAGCGCCGATCGAGGGTCCCAAGAGACCCAGTACTTC.

The genes are TRBV6-5 and TRBJ1-2, with D perhaps TRBD1 (5 bases). CDR1 is MNHEY, CDR2 SVGAGI, per germline. The CDR3 has 14 amino acids. V gave up 5 bases and J gave up 10 bases, with 20 bases separating them. For the CDR3, the DNA is TGTGCCAGCAGTATGGAGGGACGCAATTCGGACTACACCTTC. Protein: CASSMEGRNSDYTF.

CDR3 in amino acids: CASSFGGTDQETQYF. CDR3 bases: TGTGCCAGCAGCTTTGGCGGAACCGATCAAGAGACCCAGTACTTC. The V gene is TRBV7-9, the J gene TRBJ2-5; D not certain. Trimming removed 3 bases from V and 2 bases from J, with 13 bases in between. CDR3 length equals 15 residues. Germline-derived CDR1 and CDR2 are SEHNR and FQNEAQ (reference sequence). Looking up the rest from reference TRBV7-9 and TRBJ2-5 gives the full variable domain: DTGVSQNPRHKITKRGQNVTFRCDPISEHNRLYWYRQTLGQGPEFLTYFQNEAQLEKSRLLSDRFSAERPKGSFSTLEIQRTEQGDSAMYLCASSFGGTDQETQYFGPGTRLLVL.

The gene calls are TRBV7-2 and TRBJ2-7, with TRBD2 as a possible D gene (5 bases). Trimming took 4 bases from V and 1 from J, leaving 14 bases between them. The CDR3 is 15 amino acids. The germline V gene has CDR1 SGHTA and CDR2 FQGNSA. The CDR3, as DNA: TGTGCCAGCAGCTCACCCTCCCGGGGATCCTACGAGCAGTACTTC. Translating it yields CASSSPSRGSYEQYF.

Details on this clone: Other DNA sequences within the sample encode an identical CDR3. The chain carries TRBV7-3 and TRBJ1-1, with D possibly TRBD1 on 5 matching bases. Germline CDR1 reads SGHTA; CDR2 reads FQGTGA. Trimming took off 2 bases at V and 3 bases at J, with 7 bases between the two ends. This CDR3 comprises 13 residues. This chain's CDR3 is CASSLQGDTEAFF. CDR3 coding DNA: TGTGCCAGCAGCTTACAAGGGGACACTGAAGCTTTCTTT.

The rearrangement links TRBV21-1 to TRBJ2-5; the DNA was not compared with TRBD1, the D call given in the table. TRBV21-1 is reported as a pseudogene. The CDR3 spans 14 residues. CDR3: CASSKGGGEETQYF. The DNA for the CDR3 is TGTGCCAGCAGCAAAGGAGGGGGCGAAGAGACCCAGTACTTC.

This clone was seen only a few times. This rearrangement joins TRBV4-3 to TRBJ2-3; 7 bases agree with TRBD2. V gave up 5 bases and J gave up 3 bases; unmatched junction bases: 14. Germline loops: CDR1 LGHNA, CDR2 YSLEER. The CDR3 consists of 17 residues. Written as DNA, the CDR3 is TGCGCCAGCAGCTTAGGGGAGTGGGAGGGGCGGACAGATACGCAGTATTTT. Translation gives CASSLGEWEGRTDTQYF.

The J gene is TRBJ2-2, the V gene TRBV7-2, with 16 bases lining up with TRBD2. V gave up 7 bases and J gave up 6 bases; unmatched junction bases: 11. This CDR3 comprises 18 residues. The V gene's germline CDR1 is SGHTA and CDR2 FQGNSA. Here the CDR3 DNA reads TGTGCCAGCACCCCCCGGGGACTAGCGGGGGGGCGGGCCGGGGAGCTGTTTTTT. This codes for CASTPRGLAGGRAGELFF.

The chain recombines TRBV18 with TRBJ1-4; 11 bases fit TRBD1. Trimming at V came to 0 bases and at J to 8 bases, leaving 2 bases not matched to a gene. The germline gives CDR1 KGHSH, CDR2 LQKENI. CDR3 length: 15 amino acids. CDR3 residues: CASSPPGQGGEKLFF. The DNA of the CDR3 is TGTGCCAGCTCACCACCGGGACAGGGGGGGGAAAAACTGTTTTTT.

The chain joins TRBV15 to TRBJ1-2; D uncertain. Germline-derived CDR1 and CDR2 are LNHNV and YYDKDF (reference sequence). Trimming shortened V by 4 bases and J by 3 bases, and 9 bases separated the two germline ends. The CDR3 covers 13 residues. The CDR3 loop is CATSILEDYGYTF. As DNA, the CDR3 is TGTGCCACCAGCATACTAGAGGACTATGGCTACACCTTC.

This clone showed up just once. The chain combines TRBV10-2 with TRBJ1-5; 7 positions match TRBD1. The CDR3 totals 15 residues. Germline V gives CDR1 WSHSY, CDR2 SAAADI. Losses at the gene ends were 7 bases for V and 1 base for J; bases not matched to a gene: 7. In DNA form, the CDR3 reads TGCGCCAGCACCCAGGGGGACAGAAGCAATCAGCCCCAGCATTTT. It specifies CASTQGDRSNQPQHF.

The rearrangement links TRBV6-4 to TRBJ2-1; perhaps TRBD2 as D (6 bases). Trimming took off 5 bases at V and 7 bases at J, with 21 bases between the two ends. Germline V CDR1 and CDR2: MRHNA, SNTAGT. This CDR3 is built from 16 residues. CDR3 coding DNA: TGTGCCAGCAGTACAAGTCCGGGACTCGTCACTAATGAGCAGTTCTTC. This translates into CASSTSPGLVTNEQFF.

The chain links TRBV11-3 to TRBJ1-2; no reliable D call. Trimming left V 3 bases short and J 1 base short, with 6 bases between. CDR1 is SGHNT and CDR2 is YENEEA in the germline V gene. CDR3 length equals 13 residues. CDR3: CASSFPSNYGYTF. The CDR3 DNA follows: TGTGCCAGCAGCTTCCCCAGTAACTATGGCTACACCTTC.

This rearrangement joins TRBV9 to TRBJ2-5, with D unresolved. The CDR3 runs 16 residues. Germline assignment: CDR1 SGDLS and CDR2 YYNGEE. Trimming cost V 0 bases and J 2 bases, with 14 bases left between them. This CDR3 reads CASSVVPNSQQETQYF. In DNA, the CDR3 is TGTGCCAGCAGCGTAGTCCCGAACAGTCAACAAGAGACCCAGTACTTC. Looking up the rest from reference TRBV9 and TRBJ2-5 gives the full variable domain: DSGVTQTPKHLITATGQRVTLRCSPRSGDLSVYWYQQSLDQGLQFLIQYYNGEERAKGNILERFSAQQFPDLHSELNLSSLELGDSALYFCASSVVPNSQQETQYFGPGTRLLVL.

The V and J genes are TRBV7-3 and TRBJ2-5; 7 bases agree with TRBD2. V was clipped by 4 bases and J by 1 base; unmatched bases: 9. The CDR3 is made up of 16 amino acids. The germline V gene has CDR1 SGHTA and CDR2 FQGTGA. Here the CDR3 reads CASSSGLERTQETQYF. CDR3 nucleotides: TGTGCCAGCAGCTCCGGACTAGAGCGAACCCAAGAGACCCAGTACTTC. The full variable domain, its missing parts supplied by reference TRBV7-3 and TRBJ2-5, is GAGVSQTPSNKVTEKGKYVELRCDPISGHTALYWYRQSLGQGPEFLIYFQGTGAADDSGLPNDRFFAVRPEGSVSTLKIQRTERGDSAVYLCASSSGLERTQETQYFGPGTRLLVL.

The chain is built from TRBV10-1 and TRBJ2-7; 7 positions match TRBD1. Germline trimming cut 5 bases from V and 6 bases from J; bases unmatched to any gene: 7. Germline CDR1 is WNHNN and CDR2 is SYGVQD (reference sequence). The length of the CDR3 is 13 residues. The CDR3 coding sequence is TGCGCCAGCAGTCCGATGACAGGGATCGAGCAGTACTTC. Protein product: CASSPMTGIEQYF.